A single sample gave rise to the 25 T cell receptor beta chains below, sequenced in a study of memory CD4+ T cells and cytomegalovirus serostatus. The data were produced by immunoSEQ multiplex PCR, yet TCRdb's version contains in-frame clones alone and is incomplete. The sample holds roughly 48,000 clones, around 80% seen once. Single viable CD3+CD4+CD8-CD45RO+ cells were sorted as the memory CD4+ T cells. The source material was memory CD4+ T cells from blood. The receptors originated from an adult in good health and CMV-seropositive.

J is TRBJ1-6 and V is TRBV6-5; D is uncertain. This CDR3 has 15 amino acids. Germline-derived CDR1 and CDR2 are MNHEY and SVGAGI. The V end was cut by 0 bases, the J end by 9 bases, with 12 bases between. The CDR3 loop is CASSYSGSRSSPLHF. The CDR3 DNA sequence: TGTGCCAGCAGTTACTCGGGCAGCCGGAGTTCACCCCTCCACTTT.

The V call is TRBV10-1, the J call TRBJ2-1, with D unresolved. Trimming removed 0 bases from V and 9 bases from J, with 12 bases in between. Per the germline V gene, CDR1 is WNHNN and CDR2 is SYGVQD (reference sequence). The CDR3 runs to 14 residues. The CDR3 here is CASSESGQRGEQFF. In nucleotides, the CDR3 is TGCGCCAGCAGTGAGTCGGGTCAACGTGGTGAGCAGTTCTTC.

The J gene is TRBJ2-7, the V gene TRBV7-6, with 11 positions matching TRBD1. This CDR3 comprises 17 residues. CDR1 and CDR2 (germline): SGHVS, FNYEAQ. With 1 base clipped from V and 5 bases from J, the junction kept 10 bases outside the gene matches. The CDR3 loop reads CASSLGRARTGGDEQYF. As DNA, the CDR3 is TGTGCCAGCAGCTTAGGCCGCGCCCGGACAGGGGGCGACGAGCAGTACTTC.

This chain links TRBV9 with TRBJ2-3; 7 nucleotides line up with TRBD1. Per the germline V gene, CDR1 is SGDLS and CDR2 is YYNGEE. CDR3 length: 17 amino acids. The trim removed 2 bases at V and 6 bases at J, leaving 15 bases unmatched. CDR3 nucleotide sequence: TGTGCCAGCAGCGTGTGGGACAGACATAGACCCCCGGATACGCAGTATTTT. This translates into CASSVWDRHRPPDTQYF.

The genes are TRBV5-6 and TRBJ1-2; tentative D call: TRBD1 (6 bases). The CDR3 is made up of 13 amino acids. The germline V gene has CDR1 SGHDT and CDR2 YYEEEE. The V gene lost 1 base and the J gene lost 6 bases, with 10 bases spanning the gap. The CDR3 sequence: CASSLFTGNGYTF. The CDR3, as DNA: TGTGCCAGCAGCTTGTTCACAGGGAATGGCTACACCTTC.

DNA for the CDR3: TGTGCCAGCAGTGACCTTCTAGCGGGGGGCTACAATGAGCAGTTCTTC. Translation: CASSDLLAGGYNEQFF. This chain joins TRBV25-1 and TRBJ2-1, with TRBD2 matching over 11 bases. With 3 bases clipped from V and 3 bases from J, the junction kept 4 bases outside the gene matches. Germline CDR1 and CDR2: MGHDK and SYGVNS. CDR3 length equals 16 residues.

This chain uses TRBV2 with TRBJ2-4, with D maybe TRBD1 (5 bases). CDR1 is SNHLY and CDR2 is FYNNEI in the germline V gene. The V and J ends lost 8 bases and 6 bases respectively, with 11 bases between them. This CDR3 contains 12 residues. CDR3 DNA sequence: TGTGCCAGCGCAGGGATGGGAAACATTCAGTACTTC. Residues: CASAGMGNIQYF.

The rearrangement joins TRBV7-2 to TRBJ2-1; D is unresolved. Trimming shortened V by 0 bases and J by 8 bases, and 8 bases separated the two germline ends. The CDR3 length is 13 residues. Germline V lookup: CDR1 SGHTA, CDR2 FQGNSA. The CDR3 DNA reads TGTGCCAGCAGCTTAGCCCTAGAAGATGAGCAGTTCTTC. It specifies CASSLALEDEQFF. Full variable domain (remainder filled in from reference TRBV7-2 and TRBJ2-1): GAGVSQSPSNKVTEKGKDVELRCDPISGHTALYWYRQSLGQGLEFLIYFQGNSAPDKSGLPSDRFSAERTGGSVSTLTIQRTQQEDSAVYLCASSLALEDEQFFGPGTRLTVL.

The CDR3 loop is CASSLDFGDHEQYF. DNA of the CDR3: TGCGCCAGCAGCTTGGACTTCGGGGACCACGAGCAGTACTTC. V gene TRBV5-1 combines with J gene TRBJ2-7; D possibly matches TRBD1 or TRBD2 (5 bases each). Germline values: CDR1 SGHRS, CDR2 YFSETQ. This CDR3 has 14 amino acids. V lost 0 bases and J 5 bases, leaving 12 bases between the germline ends.

CDR3 region: CASSMGRVTEAFF. The CDR3 DNA sequence: TGTGCCAGTAGTATGGGCAGAGTCACTGAAGCTTTCTTT. The J gene is TRBJ1-1, the V gene TRBV19, with D unresolved. The CDR3 is made up of 13 amino acids. Germline V CDR1 and CDR2: LNHDA, SQIVND (reference sequence). The V gene lost 3 bases and the J gene lost 4 bases, with 9 bases spanning the gap.

V is TRBV5-1 and J is TRBJ2-7; 7 bases align to TRBD2. The germline V gene encodes CDR1 SGHRS and CDR2 YFSETQ. This CDR3 contains 15 residues. V shed 2 bases and J 3 bases; nucleotides not matched to a gene: 8. CDR3 protein: CASSFFGGLVYEQYF. The DNA of the CDR3 is TGCGCCAGCAGCTTTTTCGGCGGACTAGTCTACGAGCAGTACTTC.

The V call is TRBV6-1, the J call TRBJ1-1, with no clear D. This CDR3 is built from 14 residues. Germline lookup yields CDR1 MNHNS and CDR2 SASEGT. The V gene lost 3 bases and the J gene lost 5 bases, with 13 bases spanning the gap. The CDR3 region is CASSEGTRRTEAFF. CDR3 nucleotides: TGTGCCAGCAGTGAGGGTACGAGGAGGACTGAAGCTTTCTTT.

This sequence joins TRBV7-8 and TRBJ2-7; the match to TRBD1 covers 8 bases. The CDR3 length is 14 residues. V trimming: 1 base; J trimming: 4 bases; junction bases outside the gene matches: 3. Looked up from germline, CDR1 is SGHVS and CDR2 is FQNEAQ. The CDR3 sequence is CASSLGRQGYEQYF. The CDR3 DNA follows: TGTGCCAGCAGCTTAGGAAGACAGGGGTACGAGCAGTACTTC.

The chain uses TRBV28 and TRBJ2-7; a weak D match, TRBD2 (5 bases). Trimming removed 4 bases at V and 2 bases at J, with 12 bases between. The germline V gene encodes CDR1 MDHEN and CDR2 SYDVKM. The CDR3 spans 14 residues. This CDR3 is CASSSTSPTYEQYF. CDR3 bases: TGTGCCAGCAGTTCAACTAGTCCCACCTACGAGCAGTACTTC.

The V call is TRBV30, the J call TRBJ1-1; perhaps TRBD1 as D (5 bases). CDR1 GTSNPN and CDR2 SVGIG come from the germline V gene (reference sequence). Between the trimmed V and J ends, which lost 0 bases and 8 bases, there was a span of 16 bases. The CDR3 extends over 14 amino acids. The CDR3 DNA reads as TGTGCCTGGAGTGTACGGGGGACCCTAAAGGAAGCTTTCTTT. It specifies CAWSVRGTLKEAFF.

The chain employs TRBV27 and TRBJ1-2; 7 bases line up with TRBD1. There are 13 residues in the CDR3. The germline CDR1 and CDR2 sequences are MNHEY and SMNVEV (reference sequence). Trimming removed 4 bases from V and 7 bases from J; junction bases left unmatched: 6. For the CDR3, the DNA is TGTGCCAGCAGTTCACAGGGGTGGACTGGCTACACCTTC. Protein product: CASSSQGWTGYTF.

The V and J genes are TRBV29-1 and TRBJ1-1, with D possibly TRBD1 on 5 matching bases. Germline CDR1 SQVTM, CDR2 ANQGSEA. Trimming stripped 4 bases from V and 0 bases from J, with 9 bases between. CDR3 length: 13 amino acids. CDR3 amino acids: CSVVRQMNTEAFF. CDR3 nucleotide sequence: TGCAGCGTTGTTAGACAGATGAACACTGAAGCTTTCTTT.

V and J are TRBV29-1 and TRBJ1-5; D is perhaps TRBD1 (6 bases). Germline V lookup: CDR1 SQVTM, CDR2 ANQGSEA. With 6 bases removed from V and 3 bases from J, the gap between germline ends came to 12 bases. The CDR3 spans 13 residues. The CDR3, as DNA: TGCAGCGTCAGGGACAACTTCAATCAGCCCCAGCATTTT. The encoded protein is CSVRDNFNQPQHF. Full variable domain (remainder filled in from reference TRBV29-1 and TRBJ1-5): SAVISQKPSRDICQRGTSLTIQCQVDSQVTMMFWYRQQPGQSLTLIATANQGSEATYESGFVIDKFPISRPNLTFSTLTVSNMSPEDSSIYLCSVRDNFNQPQHFGDGTRLSIL.

The chain carries TRBV5-1 and TRBJ1-4; D is unclear. The CDR3 runs 15 residues. Germline CDR1 and CDR2: SGHRS and YFSETQ. Trimming left V 5 bases short and J 2 bases short, with 13 bases between. The CDR3 sequence: CASRLGSLTNEKLFF. DNA for the CDR3: TGCGCCAGCAGGCTGGGTAGTCTCACTAATGAAAAACTGTTTTTT.

This sequence joins TRBV11-2 and TRBJ2-7; the match to TRBD2 covers 7 bases. The CDR3 has 14 amino acids. J was trimmed by 2 bases and V by 4 bases; bases with no gene match: 5. CDR1 is SGHAT and CDR2 is FQNNGV in the germline V gene. The CDR3 here is CASSSSGKAYEQYF. CDR3 coding DNA: TGTGCCAGCAGCTCTAGCGGCAAAGCCTACGAGCAGTACTTC.

The chain is built from TRBV7-2 and TRBJ1-4; D might be TRBD1 (6 bases). Germline V gene lookup returns CDR1 SGHTA and CDR2 FQGNSA. This CDR3 comprises 14 residues. The V end was cut by 5 bases, the J end by 4 bases, with 11 bases between. CDR3 amino acids: CASSRTEYNEKLFF. CDR3 sequence (DNA): TGTGCCAGCAGCAGGACAGAGTATAATGAAAAACTGTTTTTT. The variable domain in full, completed from reference TRBV7-2 and TRBJ1-4, reads GAGVSQSPSNKVTEKGKDVELRCDPISGHTALYWYRQSLGQGLEFLIYFQGNSAPDKSGLPSDRFSAERTGGSVSTLTIQRTQQEDSAVYLCASSRTEYNEKLFFGSGTQLSVL.

The rearrangement links TRBV2 to TRBJ1-1; no firm D call. Deletions cut 1 base from V and 5 bases from J, with 14 bases between. Germline V gene sequence: CDR1 SNHLY, CDR2 FYNNEI. The CDR3 runs to 15 residues. CDR3 bases: TGTGCCAGCAGTGAAGAAGATGCGGGGAGAACTGAAGCTTTCTTT. It codes for CASSEEDAGRTEAFF. The variable domain in full, completed from reference TRBV2 and TRBJ1-1, reads EPEVTQTPSHQVTQMGQEVILRCVPISNHLYFYWYRQILGQKVEFLVSFYNNEISEKSEIFDDQFSVERPDGSNFTLKIRSTKLEDSAMYFCASSEEDAGRTEAFFGQGTRLTVV.

The rearrangement links TRBV10-2 to TRBJ2-5, with TRBD2 matching 14 bases. Germline V gene sequence: CDR1 WSHSY, CDR2 SAAADI. After removal of 3 bases from V and 3 bases from J, the junction contained 15 bases not matched to a gene. The CDR3 is made up of 20 amino acids. CDR3 nucleotide sequence: TGCGCCAGCAGTGAATTTTTGACTAGCGGGAGGGTCCGCGGTGAAGAGACCCAGTACTTC. Translated: CASSEFLTSGRVRGEETQYF.

The chain employs TRBV13 and TRBJ1-3; tentatively, D is TRBD1 (5 bases). The CDR3 has 16 residues. CDR1 PRHDT and CDR2 FYEKMQ come from the germline V gene (reference sequence). Trimming stripped 3 bases from V and 2 bases from J, with 14 bases between. Here the CDR3 DNA reads TGTGCCAGCAGCTTTCGAAGGGGACTACCTGGAAACACCATATATTTT. It specifies CASSFRRGLPGNTIYF.

The chain carries TRBV27 and TRBJ2-7, with 8 bases identical to TRBD1. J was trimmed by 5 bases and V by 7 bases; bases with no gene match: 7. Per germline, CDR1 MNHEY and CDR2 SMNVEV (reference sequence). The CDR3 loop spans 13 amino acids. The CDR3 reads CASNARGHHEQYF. DNA for the CDR3: TGTGCCAGCAACGCCAGGGGGCACCACGAGCAGTACTTC.